This T cell receptor beta chain was recorded in a study of regulatory T cells in long-lasting Graves disease. Background on the study: Duration of antithyroid drug therapy among newly diagnosed Graves' patients was under 3 months. Notes on the study in general: More public clonotypes were shared by persistent patients (about 2,700) than by new patients (approximately 990). Persistent Graves' patients showed less TCR diversity than newly diagnosed ones.

With iRepertoire HTBI primers and Arm-PCR of CDR3 regions, TCR beta libraries were built. TCRdb re-analysed the multiplex PCR reads in MiXCR, keeping a single row per CDR3 protein. The table records about 470,000 distinct CDR3 sequences, 16% of them present only once. The germline V gene has CDR1 MDHEN and CDR2 SYDVKM. This CDR3 contains 15 residues. Trimming at V came to 3 bases and at J to 7 bases, leaving 7 bases not matched to a gene. The time point is: newly diagnosed GD, antithyroid drugs for less than 3 months. Generation of the TCR library employed RNA extracted from PBMCs. This clonotype was recorded at least ten times. The antigen is unknown. The same data also went into a second study, on T cells in Graves' hyperthyroidism and ophthalmopathy. From that study: The HTBI primer set drove a first-round RT-PCR of the TCR CDR3.

The sequencing here drew on peripheral blood mononuclear cells (PBMCs), taken at new diagnosis, from a patient treated with antithyroid drugs. This receptor was identified in a man in his forties with Graves disease. This chain links TRBV28 with TRBJ2-2, with 8 bases identical to TRBD1. The CDR3 DNA reads as TGTGCCAGCAGTTTGCCAGGGGGCGTAGACGGGGAGCTGTTTTTT. It yields the protein CASSLPGGVDGELFF.